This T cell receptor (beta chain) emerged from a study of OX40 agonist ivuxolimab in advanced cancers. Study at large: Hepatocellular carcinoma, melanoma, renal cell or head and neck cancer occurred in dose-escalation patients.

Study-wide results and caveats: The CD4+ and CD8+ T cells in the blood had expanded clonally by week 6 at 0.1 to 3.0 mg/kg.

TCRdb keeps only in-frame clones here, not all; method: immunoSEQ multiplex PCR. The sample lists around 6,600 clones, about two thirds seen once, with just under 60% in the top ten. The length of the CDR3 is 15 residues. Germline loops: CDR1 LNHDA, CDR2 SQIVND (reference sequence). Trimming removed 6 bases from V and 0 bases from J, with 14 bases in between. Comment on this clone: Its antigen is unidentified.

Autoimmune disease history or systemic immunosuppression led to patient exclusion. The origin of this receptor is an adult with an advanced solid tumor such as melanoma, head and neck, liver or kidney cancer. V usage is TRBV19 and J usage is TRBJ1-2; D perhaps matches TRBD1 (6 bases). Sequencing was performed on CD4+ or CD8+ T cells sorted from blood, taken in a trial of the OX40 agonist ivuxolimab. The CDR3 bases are TGTGCCAGTAGCGAGACAGGCGTTACTAACTATGGCTACACCTTC. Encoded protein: CASSETGVTNYGYTF.